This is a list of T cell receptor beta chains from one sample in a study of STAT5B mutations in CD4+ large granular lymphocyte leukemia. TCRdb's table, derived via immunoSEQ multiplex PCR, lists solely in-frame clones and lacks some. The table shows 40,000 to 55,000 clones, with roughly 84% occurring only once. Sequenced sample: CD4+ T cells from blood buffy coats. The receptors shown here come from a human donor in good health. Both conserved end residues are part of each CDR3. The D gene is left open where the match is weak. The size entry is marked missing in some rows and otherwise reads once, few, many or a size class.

cdr3_aa: CASYKRTGDGYTF
cdr3_nt: TGTGCCAGCTACAAACGGACAGGAGATGGCTACACCTTC
v_call: TRBV18
j_call: TRBJ1-2
clone_size: few
cdr3_length: 13
d_call: TRBD1

cdr3_aa: CASSLPLAGGAETQYF
cdr3_nt: TGCGCCAGCAGCTTGCCATTAGCGGGGGGGGCAGAGACCCAGTACTTC
v_call: TRBV5-1
j_call: TRBJ2-5
clone_size: .
cdr3_length: 16
d_call: TRBD2

cdr3_aa: CASSKGLLDTEAFF
cdr3_nt: TGTGCCAGCTCAAAGGGACTTTTGGACACTGAAGCTTTCTTT
v_call: TRBV18
j_call: TRBJ1-1
clone_size: .
cdr3_length: 14
d_call: .

cdr3_aa: CASSLDRGQSDLAKNIQYF
cdr3_nt: TGTGCCAGCAGCTTGGACAGGGGCCAGTCAGACCTAGCCAAAAACATTCAGTACTTC
v_call: TRBV5-6
j_call: TRBJ2-4
clone_size: .
cdr3_length: 19
d_call: TRBD1

cdr3_aa: CASTTRGGSGNTIYF
cdr3_nt: TGTGCCAGCACTACCCGAGGAGGCTCTGGAAACACCATATATTTT
v_call: TRBV6-1
j_call: TRBJ1-3
clone_size: .
cdr3_length: 15
d_call: .

cdr3_aa: CASGRNNEQFF
cdr3_nt: TGTGCCAGCGGACGTAACAATGAGCAGTTCTTC
v_call: TRBV2
j_call: TRBJ2-1
clone_size: .
cdr3_length: 11
d_call: .

cdr3_aa: CQSGQGPPKRAFF
cdr3_nt: TGTCAATCCGGACAGGGTCCCCCAAAACGGGCTTTCTTT
v_call: TRBV6-1
j_call: TRBJ1-1
clone_size: .
cdr3_length: 13
d_call: TRBD1

cdr3_aa: CASSVGLAGFEQFF
cdr3_nt: TGTGCCAGCAGCGTAGGGCTAGCGGGGTTTGAGCAGTTCTTC
v_call: TRBV9
j_call: TRBJ2-1
clone_size: .
cdr3_length: 14
d_call: TRBD2

cdr3_aa: CASSNRTVANYGYTF
cdr3_nt: TGCGCCAGCAGCAACCGGACAGTAGCTAACTATGGCTACACCTTC
v_call: TRBV5-1
j_call: TRBJ1-2
clone_size: .
cdr3_length: 15
d_call: .

cdr3_aa: CASSLGGRDYGYTF
cdr3_nt: TGCGCCAGCAGCTTGGGGGGCAGGGACTATGGCTACACCTTC
v_call: TRBV5-1
j_call: TRBJ1-2
clone_size: once
cdr3_length: 14
d_call: .

cdr3_aa: CASSLALAGYSGEQYF
cdr3_nt: TGCGCCAGCAGCTTGGCGTTAGCGGGGTATTCGGGAGAGCAGTACTTC
v_call: TRBV5-1
j_call: TRBJ2-7
clone_size: once
cdr3_length: 16
d_call: TRBD2

cdr3_aa: CASSLGAVYQETQYF
cdr3_nt: TGTGCCAGCAGCTTAGGGGCAGTGTACCAAGAGACCCAGTACTTC
v_call: TRBV11-2
j_call: TRBJ2-5
clone_size: .
cdr3_length: 15
d_call: .

cdr3_aa: CASRPRSGAGDTQYF
cdr3_nt: TGTGCCAGCAGGCCCCGAAGTGGGGCGGGAGATACGCAGTATTTT
v_call: TRBV2
j_call: TRBJ2-3
clone_size: .
cdr3_length: 15
d_call: .

cdr3_aa: CASSPRTGGVSSEAFF
cdr3_nt: TGTGCCAGCAGCCCAAGGACAGGGGGCGTATCATCCGAAGCTTTCTTT
v_call: TRBV9
j_call: TRBJ1-1
clone_size: .
cdr3_length: 16
d_call: TRBD1

cdr3_aa: CASSRTVSNQPQHF
cdr3_nt: TGTGCCAGCAGTCGGACGGTTAGCAATCAGCCCCAGCATTTT
v_call: TRBV27
j_call: TRBJ1-5
clone_size: .
cdr3_length: 14
d_call: .

cdr3_aa: CASRPPTGIYNEQFF
cdr3_nt: TGTGCCAGCAGGCCGCCAACAGGGATCTACAATGAGCAGTTCTTC
v_call: TRBV28
j_call: TRBJ2-1
clone_size: .
cdr3_length: 15
d_call: .

cdr3_aa: CASSLTGVNQPQHF
cdr3_nt: TGTGCCAGCAGTTTGACAGGAGTCAATCAGCCCCAGCATTTT
v_call: TRBV2
j_call: TRBJ1-5
clone_size: .
cdr3_length: 14
d_call: .

cdr3_aa: CASSIKEGYEQYF
cdr3_nt: TGTGCCAGTAGTATTAAGGAGGGCTACGAGCAGTACTTC
v_call: TRBV19
j_call: TRBJ2-7
clone_size: once
cdr3_length: 13
d_call: .

cdr3_aa: CASLRDRNTGELFF
cdr3_nt: TGTGCCAGCCTCAGGGACAGGAACACCGGGGAGCTGTTTTTT
v_call: TRBV2
j_call: TRBJ2-2
clone_size: .
cdr3_length: 14
d_call: TRBD1

cdr3_aa: CASSEGDRSYGYTF
cdr3_nt: TGTGCCAGCTCGGAAGGGGACCGCTCCTATGGCTACACCTTC
v_call: TRBV18
j_call: TRBJ1-2
clone_size: .
cdr3_length: 14
d_call: .

cdr3_aa: CASSLGGALNTEAFF
cdr3_nt: TGTGCCAGCAGCTTAGGGGGGGCGTTGAACACTGAAGCTTTCTTT
v_call: TRBV7-9
j_call: TRBJ1-1
clone_size: once
cdr3_length: 15
d_call: .

cdr3_aa: CASSQELVSYEQYF
cdr3_nt: TGTGCCAGCAGCCAAGAATTAGTCTCCTACGAGCAGTACTTC
v_call: TRBV14
j_call: TRBJ2-7
clone_size: few
cdr3_length: 14
d_call: .

cdr3_aa: CASSLAFGSSDQDYGYTF
cdr3_nt: TGTGCCAGCAGCTTAGCCTTTGGATCATCTGACCAGGACTATGGCTACACCTTC
v_call: TRBV7-9
j_call: TRBJ1-2
clone_size: once
cdr3_length: 18
d_call: .

cdr3_aa: CASTGLGSNQPQHF
cdr3_nt: TGCGCCAGCACAGGACTAGGGAGCAATCAGCCCCAGCATTTT
v_call: TRBV10-1
j_call: TRBJ1-5
clone_size: .
cdr3_length: 14
d_call: .

cdr3_aa: CASSLGRENTEAFF
cdr3_nt: TGTGCCAGCAGTTTAGGCAGGGAGAACACTGAAGCTTTCTTT
v_call: TRBV6-5
j_call: TRBJ1-1
clone_size: few
cdr3_length: 14
d_call: .

cdr3_aa: CASSRRILAGGDGANVLTF
cdr3_nt: TGTGCCAGCAGCCGCCGAATCCTAGCGGGGGGGGACGGGGCCAACGTCCTGACTTTC
v_call: TRBV11-2
j_call: TRBJ2-6
clone_size: .
cdr3_length: 19
d_call: TRBD2

cdr3_aa: CASSLGGLFGGYTF
cdr3_nt: TGTGCCAGCAGCTTGGGGGGGCTATTCGGCGGCTACACCTTC
v_call: TRBV5-6
j_call: TRBJ1-2
clone_size: .
cdr3_length: 14
d_call: .

cdr3_aa: CAISEFGDGFYEQYF
cdr3_nt: TGTGCCATCAGTGAGTTTGGGGATGGGTTCTACGAGCAGTACTTC
v_call: TRBV10-3
j_call: TRBJ2-7
clone_size: .
cdr3_length: 15
d_call: .

cdr3_aa: CASRSLVREILDSPLHF
cdr3_nt: TGTGCCAGCAGGAGTCTCGTCAGGGAGATTCTGGATTCACCCCTCCACTTT
v_call: TRBV28
j_call: TRBJ1-6
clone_size: .
cdr3_length: 17
d_call: .